This TCR beta chain was documented in a study of cytomegalovirus exposure and HLA in healthy donors (dated by TCRdb to 2017 to 2019). About the full investigation: An earlier analysis of several hundred of the donors reported approximately 260 Gb of sequence data and 95 million to 140 million unique TCR beta sequences obtained from 150 million to 200 million T cells. About 320 gigabases of sequencing data and tens of millions of unique TCR sequences were included in an early release covering around 600 HLA-typed donors. Of the 350 to 400 genotyped donors, roughly 80% fell in the genetic ancestry cluster associated with self-reported Caucasian donors. The study aimed to test whether cataloging public T cell receptors could reveal signatures of past pathogen exposure. The study profiled the T cell repertoires of hundreds of subjects by immunosequencing and related them to cytomegalovirus serostatus. In addition to the first cohort of several hundred subjects, a separate validation cohort of approximately 110 different subjects was used. To predict cytomegalovirus infection status, the study combined high-throughput TCR immunosequencing, statistical association of individual TCRs with disease status, and machine learning. To study patterns of TCR occurrence, a later analysis re-analyzed previously published TCR beta repertoires from 500 to 850 donors and added high-resolution HLA genotyping. Rather than using new phenotypic data, the later analysis identified candidate immune exposures from TCR beta sequences and from how often those sequences occurred across donors. An earlier analysis of 587 of the donors applied high-throughput TCR beta sequencing to assess whether each TCR beta V gene segment acted as functional or pseudogenic. Donor age, sex, ethnicity and CMV serostatus were collected together with the repertoire data. In a later genetic analysis, genome-wide SNP genotypes for about 55% of the 666 donors were used, and that subset was treated as a discovery cohort. All discovery cohort repertoires had been generated on a single sequencing platform. Both class I and class II loci were covered by HLA typing, at four-digit resolution. Typing coverage differed by locus: A, B, C, DRB1 and DQB1 were typed in about 629-640 donors, DQA1 in about 500, DPA1 in around 610, and DPB1 in around 440. A few DR-DQ haplotypes were treated as single units for association and clustering because of strong linkage in the cohort. Across some 400 genotyped donors of the cohort, an average of 235,054 unique TCR beta nucleotide sequences per donor were sequenced, and around 19% of those sequences were non-productive. General conclusions and limits of the study: The study gave a list of under 200 TCR beta chains associated with cytomegalovirus. An earlier analysis of several hundred of the donors showed that most TCR beta V segments appeared in productive rearrangements either about 87% or about 30% of the time, which broadly matched IMGT annotations. Compared with the roughly 710-donor mean, donors in an Asian-associated ancestry cluster had fewer N-insertions in productive TCRs, according to a later genetic analysis. Assigning TCR associations to individual alleles was difficult when HLA alleles, especially DR and DQ, strongly co-occurred. A further reported finding was that TCR beta sequences accurately predicted the HLA-A and HLA-B alleles for most subjects in the first cohort. Correlated functional status among segregating V segments might be attributable to linkage disequilibrium, but an unknown experimental factor could not be ruled out. A cluster of highly shared sequence variants was judged likely to represent a technical artifact of the sequencing pipeline. The 87-base-pair reads could not distinguish some IMGT-functional V segments, including TRBV6-2 and TRBV6-3, so those segments were excluded. Most TCR sequences were seen in very few donors, while some public TCRs were found in many individuals. An association between a missense DCLRE1C variant and V-gene and J-gene trimming of TCR beta chains was found in a later genetic analysis and replicated in an independent cohort. The authors suggested that the approach could potentially be generalized to other disease states and immunological phenotypes. The classifier was reported to diagnose cytomegalovirus status with high specificity and sensitivity in both the original cohort and the validation cohort. In a later analysis, HLA-associated TCR beta chains were found to be more clonally expanded and to have lower generation probabilities than equally common non-associated chains. A later analysis reported that several top co-occurrence clusters appeared linked to parvovirus B19, influenza, CMV and Epstein-Barr virus. According to a later analysis, TCR association rates differed among HLA loci, with DRB1 alleles showing the most associated TCRs and HLA-C alleles showing the fewest. Because counts were too low, about 18 rarely observed V segments, including chromosome 9 orphons, were left out of the earlier analysis of 587 of the donors. Because HLA typing was unavailable for some donors at each locus, only the typed subset was used in association tests. Sequencing depth was assumed to be roughly uniform across donors in the presence/absence analyses, though that assumption may not hold. The cohort was sequenced for TCR beta chains only, and without alpha or paired-chain data the features that could be detected were limited. Immune exposure information for the cohort was limited to CMV serostatus. Most CMV-associated TCR beta chains appeared to be HLA-restricted in a later analysis, and the HLA associations seemed to be driven largely by CMV exposure. In a later analysis, some 17,000 TCR beta sequences were associated with specific HLA alleles at a false discovery rate of 0.05. In vitro tests confirmed that three of the cytomegalovirus-associated TCR beta chains recognize cytomegalovirus antigens.

This clone appeared a single time. Its antigen specificity is not known. Nothing much larger sits one base from this clone, and base qualities are not available. In total, 500 to 700 healthy bone marrow donors made up the cohort. At the time of sampling, every cohort member was nominally healthy, though immune exposures that went unrecorded were likely present. The donor tested CMV seropositive and was one of the 289 seropositive cohort members. Each donor provided a peripheral blood sample, and peripheral blood mononuclear cells were used for TCR beta sequencing. Genomic DNA extraction from the blood cell samples was performed with the Qiagen DNeasy Blood Extraction Kit. Library preparation used the immunoSEQ multiplex PCR assay. For the multiplex PCR, a mixture combining 60 forward primers for TCR Vbeta segments and 13 reverse primers for TCR Jbeta segments was used. The CDR3 region of rearranged TCR beta genes was amplified from genomic DNA by a multiplex PCR assay. The Illumina HiSeq System was used to sequence the amplified TCR beta libraries as 87-base-pair reads. From the authors' description of their analysis: Across the 500 to 750 repertoires, a later analysis counted around 80 million unique TCR beta chains, some 11 million of which were shared by at least two donors. To remove PCR and sequencing errors, raw reads were error-corrected and collapsed into unique sequences using a nearest-neighbor algorithm that merged closely related sequences. To assign V, D and J gene segments, CDR3 sequences were aligned to IMGT reference sequences. For a sequence to be retained, a match of at least six nucleotides was required to both a V gene segment and a J gene segment. A rearrangement counted as productive if the CDR3 had no stop codons and remained in frame with V and J, and every other rearrangement counted as non-productive. Following IMGT convention, CDR3 was defined as the stretch from the second conserved V-encoded cysteine up to the conserved J-encoded phenylalanine. The earlier analysis of 550 to 650 of the donors excluded any sequence lacking an unambiguous match to a single V gene segment. In an earlier analysis of approximately 610 of the donors, V segments were called functional above 56.7% productive rearrangements and were called segregating when the between-donor standard deviation exceeded 5%. A statistical classification framework was built for diagnosing cytomegalovirus status from the catalog of TCR beta chain sequences. In a later analysis, V and J genes were assigned by comparing TCR nucleotide sequences against IMGT/GENE-DB human TR gene sequences. In a later analysis, CDR3 sequences and most-parsimonious VDJ recombination scenarios were assigned using the TCRdist pipeline. In a later analysis, every TCR beta chain was defined by the combination of its CDR3 amino acid sequence and its V-gene family, and reads without a unique V-gene family were dropped. In a later analysis, some 600 highly shared, low-generation-probability nucleotide sequences were removed to address suspected cross-contamination and a sequencing artifact. In a later analysis, a clonal expansion index was calculated for each public chain from normalized within-repertoire ranks of inferred template counts. In a later analysis, generation probabilities were computed using a VDJ recombination model fitted to out-of-frame rearrangements, and the results were checked against IGoR. In a later analysis, TCR-TCR, TCR-HLA and TCR-CMV co-occurrence was scored with hypergeometric tests, and a repertoire-size bias correction was applied to TCR pairs. To estimate false discovery rates, a later analysis permuted the HLA or CMV assignments 20 times. In a later analysis, co-occurring TCRs were grouped using DBSCAN, and TCRdist sequence similarity was added for clustering within HLA-allele-positive subsets. For co-occurrence clustering, repertoires with fewer than 30,000 or more than 120,000 public chains were excluded, along with five repertoires with anomalous nucleotide sharing. The clones in this table, taken by TCRdb from immuneACCESS, are in-frame only. Not every clone is retained; where verified, under half of the shortfall comes from an unresolved V gene, and the cause of the rest is unknown. V, J and clone size derive from that table, while D and trimming were established from the DNA sequence. In this sample the table shows some 87,000 clones, 78% of which occur a single time. The top ten constitute approximately 6% of the sample.

The junction shows trimming of 2 bases on V and 7 bases on J, and the gene matches do not reach 9 bases of it. The CDR3 sequence holds 15 residues, the cysteine and phenylalanine included. The kept DNA is CDR3 alone, 45 bases in frame from the first base. The germline V gene specifies SGHRS as CDR1 and YFSETQ as CDR2. Sequencing was carried out using PBMCs. The TCR sequence derives from a man aged 18 to 30 in good health and CMV-seropositive. The chain joins TRBV5-1 to TRBJ1-2, and TRBD1 aligns with 9 junction nucleotides. The bases read TGCGCCAGCAGCTTAGAGGGACAGGGAGTGTCTGGCTACACCTTC. This sequence encodes CASSLEGQGVSGYTF.